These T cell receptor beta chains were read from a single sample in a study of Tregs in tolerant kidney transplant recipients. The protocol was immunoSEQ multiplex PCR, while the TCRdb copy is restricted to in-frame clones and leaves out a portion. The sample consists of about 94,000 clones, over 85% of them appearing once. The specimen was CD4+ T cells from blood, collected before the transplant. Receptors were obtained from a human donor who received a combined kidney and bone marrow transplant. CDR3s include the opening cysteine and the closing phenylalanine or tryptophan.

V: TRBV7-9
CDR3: CASSLAQGRGTEAFF

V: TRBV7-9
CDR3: CASSPRQTGLQETQYF

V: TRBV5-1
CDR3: CASSLQGQSNEKLFF

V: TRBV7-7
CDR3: CASSSLGQPLPGELFF

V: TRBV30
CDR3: CAWSPRWEQFF

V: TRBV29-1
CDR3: CSFERGQGTGTQYF

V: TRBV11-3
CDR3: CASSLGSGRGVETQYF

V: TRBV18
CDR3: CASSPPGGYYNSPLHF

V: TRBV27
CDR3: CASSFLTGELFF

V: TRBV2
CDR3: CASRRTGTSDTQYF

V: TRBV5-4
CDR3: CASSFRTGVYNEQFF

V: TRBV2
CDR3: CASRQEKNTEAFF

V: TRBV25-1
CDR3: CASSQAYEQFF

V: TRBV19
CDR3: CASSIDAGGGLNEQFF

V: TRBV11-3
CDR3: CASSLQGSPAEQYF

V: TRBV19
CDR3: CASSRGLAGHEQYF

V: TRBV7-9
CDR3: CASSNLQDRGSEQYF

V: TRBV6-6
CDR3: CASSWTDEKLFF

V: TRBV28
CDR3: CASSSLLLAKNIQYF

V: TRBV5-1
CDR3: CASSFTEGTEAFF

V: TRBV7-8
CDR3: CASSPVDTDTQYF

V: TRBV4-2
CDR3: CASSRGAGGGSRTYNEQFF